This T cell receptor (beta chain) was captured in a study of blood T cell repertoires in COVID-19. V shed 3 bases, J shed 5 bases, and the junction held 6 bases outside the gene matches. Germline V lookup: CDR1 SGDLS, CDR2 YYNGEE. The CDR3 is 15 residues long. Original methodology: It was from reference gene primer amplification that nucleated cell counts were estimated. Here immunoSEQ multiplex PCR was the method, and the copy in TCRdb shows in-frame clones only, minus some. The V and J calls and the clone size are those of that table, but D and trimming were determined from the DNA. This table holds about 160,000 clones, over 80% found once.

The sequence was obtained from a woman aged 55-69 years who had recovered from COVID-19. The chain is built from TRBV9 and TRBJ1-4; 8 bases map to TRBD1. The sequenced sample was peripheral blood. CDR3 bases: TGTGCCAGCAGCGCTGCAGGGGGCAGGAATGAAAAACTGTTTTTT. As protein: CASSAAGGRNEKLFF.